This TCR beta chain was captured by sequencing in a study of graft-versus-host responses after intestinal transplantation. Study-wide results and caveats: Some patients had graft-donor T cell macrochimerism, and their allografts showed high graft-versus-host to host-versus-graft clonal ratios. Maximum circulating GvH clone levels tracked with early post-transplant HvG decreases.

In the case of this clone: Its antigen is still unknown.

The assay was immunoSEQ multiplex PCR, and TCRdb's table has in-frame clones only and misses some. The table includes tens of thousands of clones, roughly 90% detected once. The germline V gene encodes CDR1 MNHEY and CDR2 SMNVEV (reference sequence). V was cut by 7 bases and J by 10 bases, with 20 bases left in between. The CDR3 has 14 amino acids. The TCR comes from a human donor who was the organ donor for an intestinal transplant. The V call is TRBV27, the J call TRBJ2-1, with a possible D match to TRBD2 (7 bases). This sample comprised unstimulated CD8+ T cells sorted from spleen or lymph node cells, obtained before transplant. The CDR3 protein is CASTGLGGAKEQFF. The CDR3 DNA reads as TGTGCCAGCACCGGGCTGGGGGGGGCGAAAGAGCAGTTCTTC.